This T cell receptor beta chain was recorded in a study of OX40 agonist ivuxolimab in advanced cancers. Clones were sequenced by immunoSEQ multiplex PCR, and TCRdb holds only the in-frame ones, with some missing. The table shows about 60,000 clones, with around 85% occurring only once. V dropped 4 bases and J dropped 0; count of bases not matched to a gene: 2. From germline, CDR1 is SGHRS and CDR2 YFSETQ. The CDR3 covers 14 residues. The specimen was CD4+ or CD8+ T cells sorted from blood, collected in a trial of the OX40 agonist ivuxolimab. The chain has TRBV5-1 and TRBJ2-7; 9 bases line up with TRBD1. This TCR derives from an adult with an advanced solid tumor such as melanoma, head and neck, liver or kidney cancer. CDR3 nucleotides: TGCGCCAGCAGCGGGACAGGGAGCTCCTACGAGCAGTACTTC. This gives the protein CASSGTGSSYEQYF.